The TCR beta chain under discussion was sequenced for a study of blood T cells in healthy people across ages. This clonotype turned up a few times. Its specificity is unknown. This CDR3 is 16 amino acids long. Per germline, CDR1 MNHNY and CDR2 SVGAGI (reference sequence). Trimming removed 2 bases at V and 2 bases at J, with 14 bases between. Primers used in a second PCR of about 7 to 12 cycles were a sample-barcoded 5' primer and a J-beta primer mix. Researchers report that each sample yielded at least 2.5 million CDR3-containing paired-end reads. From the 5' RACE reads, TCRdb called clonotypes with MiXCR, one entry per CDR3 protein. This table has 700,000 to 850,000 distinct CDR3 sequences, around 34% appearing once. The study, taken as a whole, reports: Reliance upon unsorted PBMCs precluded definitive naive versus antigen-experienced comparison. Across the age range, TCR beta diversity per million T cells fell in a roughly linear way. In the absence of known donor CMV status, changes in expanded clonotypes were possibly confounded.

V and J are TRBV6-6 and TRBJ2-3; D is undetermined. The sequencing input was blood. This receptor was identified in a man between 18 and 35 years old in good health. In DNA form, the CDR3 reads TGTGCCAGCAGTTACCCCTCGGGTGGGTCCACAGATACGCAGTATTTT. Translated, it gives CASSYPSGGSTDTQYF.